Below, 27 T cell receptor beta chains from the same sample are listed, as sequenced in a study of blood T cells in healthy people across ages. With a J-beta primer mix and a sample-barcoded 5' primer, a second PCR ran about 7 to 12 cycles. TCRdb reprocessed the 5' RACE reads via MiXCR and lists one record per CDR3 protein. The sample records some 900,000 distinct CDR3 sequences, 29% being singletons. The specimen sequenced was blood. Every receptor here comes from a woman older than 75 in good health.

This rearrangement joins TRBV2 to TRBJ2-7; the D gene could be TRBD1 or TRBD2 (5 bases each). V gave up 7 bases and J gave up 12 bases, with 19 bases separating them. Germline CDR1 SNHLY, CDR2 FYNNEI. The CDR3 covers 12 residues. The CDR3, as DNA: TGTGCCAGCAAACGGGGCAGAGAGACCCGGTACTTC. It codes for CASKRGRETRYF. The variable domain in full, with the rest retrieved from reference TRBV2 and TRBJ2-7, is EPEVTQTPSHQVTQMGQEVILRCVPISNHLYFYWYRQILGQKVEFLVSFYNNEISEKSEIFDDQFSVERPDGSNFTLKIRSTKLEDSAMYFCASKRGRETRYFGPGTRLTVT.

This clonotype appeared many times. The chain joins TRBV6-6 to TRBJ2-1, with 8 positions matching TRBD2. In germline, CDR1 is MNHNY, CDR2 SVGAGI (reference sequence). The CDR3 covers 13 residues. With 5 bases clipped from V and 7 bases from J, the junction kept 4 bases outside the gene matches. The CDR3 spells CASSGTRVNEQFF. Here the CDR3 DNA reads TGTGCCAGCAGTGGGACTAGGGTGAATGAGCAGTTCTTC.

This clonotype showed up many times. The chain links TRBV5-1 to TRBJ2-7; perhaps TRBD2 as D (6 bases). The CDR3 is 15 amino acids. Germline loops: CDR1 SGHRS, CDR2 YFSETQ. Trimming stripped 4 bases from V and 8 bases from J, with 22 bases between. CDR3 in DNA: TGCGCCAGCAGCCCCTCGGAGGGAAGGGCGGGCAAGCAGTACTTC. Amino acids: CASSPSEGRAGKQYF.

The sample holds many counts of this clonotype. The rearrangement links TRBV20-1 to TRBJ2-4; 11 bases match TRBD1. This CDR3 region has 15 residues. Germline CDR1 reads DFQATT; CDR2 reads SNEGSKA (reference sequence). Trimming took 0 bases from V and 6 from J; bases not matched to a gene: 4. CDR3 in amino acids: CSARDQGTGGNIQYF. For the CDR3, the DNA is TGCAGTGCTAGAGATCAGGGGACAGGGGGAAACATTCAGTACTTC.

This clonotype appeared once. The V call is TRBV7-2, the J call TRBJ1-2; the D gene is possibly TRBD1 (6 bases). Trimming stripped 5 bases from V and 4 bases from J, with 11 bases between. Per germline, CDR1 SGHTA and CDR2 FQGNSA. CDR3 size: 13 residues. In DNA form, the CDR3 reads TGTGCCAGCAGCCCGGACAGTCCCTATGGCTACACCTTC. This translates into CASSPDSPYGYTF.

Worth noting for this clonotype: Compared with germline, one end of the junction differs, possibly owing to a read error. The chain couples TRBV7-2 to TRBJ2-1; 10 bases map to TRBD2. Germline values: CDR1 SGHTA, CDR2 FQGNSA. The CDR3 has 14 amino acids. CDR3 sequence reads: CASSRTSGPHEQDF. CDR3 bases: TGTGCCAGCAGTCGGACTAGCGGCCCTCATGAGCAGGACTTC.

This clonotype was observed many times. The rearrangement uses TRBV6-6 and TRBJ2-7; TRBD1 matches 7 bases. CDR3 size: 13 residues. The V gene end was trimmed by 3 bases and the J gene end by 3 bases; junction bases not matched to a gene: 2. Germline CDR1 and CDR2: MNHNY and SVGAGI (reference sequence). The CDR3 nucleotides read TGTGCCAGCAGTTATTGGGACAGCTACGAGCAGTACTTC. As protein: CASSYWDSYEQYF.

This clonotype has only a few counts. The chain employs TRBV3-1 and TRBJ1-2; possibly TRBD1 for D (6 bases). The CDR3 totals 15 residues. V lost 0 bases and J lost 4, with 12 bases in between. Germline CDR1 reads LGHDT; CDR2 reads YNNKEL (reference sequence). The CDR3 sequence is CASSQDKGVGYGYTF. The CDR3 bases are TGTGCCAGCAGCCAAGATAAGGGGGTTGGCTATGGCTACACCTTC.

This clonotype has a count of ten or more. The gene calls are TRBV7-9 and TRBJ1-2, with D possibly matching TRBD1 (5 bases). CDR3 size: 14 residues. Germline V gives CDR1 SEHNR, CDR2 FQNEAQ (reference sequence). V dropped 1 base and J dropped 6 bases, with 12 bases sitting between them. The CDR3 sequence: CASSLVARADGYTF. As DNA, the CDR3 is TGTGCCAGCAGCTTAGTAGCCAGGGCGGATGGCTACACCTTC. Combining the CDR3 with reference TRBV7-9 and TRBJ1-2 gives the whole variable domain DTGVSQNPRHKITKRGQNVTFRCDPISEHNRLYWYRQTLGQGPEFLTYFQNEAQLEKSRLLSDRFSAERPKGSFSTLEIQRTEQGDSAMYLCASSLVARADGYTFGSGTRLTVV.

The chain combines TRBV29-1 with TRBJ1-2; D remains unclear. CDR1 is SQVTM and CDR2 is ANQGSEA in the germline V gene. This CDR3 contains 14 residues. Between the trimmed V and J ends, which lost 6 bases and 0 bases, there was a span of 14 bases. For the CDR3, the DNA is TGCAGCGTGACCACGGGATATGCTAACTATGGCTACACCTTC. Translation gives CSVTTGYANYGYTF.

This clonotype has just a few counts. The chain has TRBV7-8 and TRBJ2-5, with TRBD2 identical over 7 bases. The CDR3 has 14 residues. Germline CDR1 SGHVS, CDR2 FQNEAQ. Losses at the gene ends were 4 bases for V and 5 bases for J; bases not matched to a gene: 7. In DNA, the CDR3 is TGTGCCAGCAGCTCAAGCAGGGAGGGGGAGACCCAGTACTTC. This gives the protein CASSSSREGETQYF.

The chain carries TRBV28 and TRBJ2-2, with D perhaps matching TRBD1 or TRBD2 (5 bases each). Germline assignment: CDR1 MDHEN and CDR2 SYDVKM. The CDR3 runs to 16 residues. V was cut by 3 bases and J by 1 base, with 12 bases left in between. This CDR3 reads CASSLPGTENTGELFF. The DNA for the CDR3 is TGTGCCAGCAGTTTGCCCGGGACGGAGAACACCGGGGAGCTGTTTTTT.

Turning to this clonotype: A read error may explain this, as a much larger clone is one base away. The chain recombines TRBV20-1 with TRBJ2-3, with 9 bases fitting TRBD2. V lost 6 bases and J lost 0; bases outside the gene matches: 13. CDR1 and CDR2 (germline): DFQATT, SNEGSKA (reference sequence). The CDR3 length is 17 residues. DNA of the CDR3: TGCAGTGCCCCCGACCCGCCAGCGGGGGGCAGCACAGATACGCAGTATTTT. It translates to CSAPDPPAGGSTDTQYF.

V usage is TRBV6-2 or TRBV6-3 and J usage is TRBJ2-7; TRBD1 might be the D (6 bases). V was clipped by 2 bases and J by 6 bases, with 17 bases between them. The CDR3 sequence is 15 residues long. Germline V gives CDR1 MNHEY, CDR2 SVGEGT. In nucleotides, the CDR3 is TGTGCCAGCAGTTACGGGCGAACAGGGCGAGGCGAGCAGTACTTC. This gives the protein CASSYGRTGRGEQYF.

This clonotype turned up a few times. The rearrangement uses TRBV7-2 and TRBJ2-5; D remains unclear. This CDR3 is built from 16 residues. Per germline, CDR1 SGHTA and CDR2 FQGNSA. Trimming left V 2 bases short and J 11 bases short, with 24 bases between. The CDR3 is CASSLLPSLLNNEQYF. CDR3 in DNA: TGTGCCAGCAGCTTACTGCCCTCACTACTTAACAATGAGCAGTACTTC.

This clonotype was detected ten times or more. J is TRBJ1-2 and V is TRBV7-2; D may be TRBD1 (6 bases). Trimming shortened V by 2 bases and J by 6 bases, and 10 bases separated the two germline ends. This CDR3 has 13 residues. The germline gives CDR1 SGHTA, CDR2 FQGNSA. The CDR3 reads CASSLTPGDGYTF. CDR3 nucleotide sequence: TGTGCCAGCAGCTTAACGCCAGGGGATGGCTACACCTTC.

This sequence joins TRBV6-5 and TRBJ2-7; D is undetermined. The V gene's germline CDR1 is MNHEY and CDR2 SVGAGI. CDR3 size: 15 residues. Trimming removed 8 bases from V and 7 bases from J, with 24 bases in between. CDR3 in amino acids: CASGVQIEAYNEQYF. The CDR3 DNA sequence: TGTGCCAGCGGGGTTCAGATCGAGGCCTACAATGAGCAGTACTTC.

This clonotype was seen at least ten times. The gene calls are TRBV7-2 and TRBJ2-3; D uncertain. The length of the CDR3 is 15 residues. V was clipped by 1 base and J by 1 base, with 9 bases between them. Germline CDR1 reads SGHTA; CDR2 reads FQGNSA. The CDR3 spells CASSLDPIGTDTQYF. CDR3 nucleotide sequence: TGTGCCAGCAGCTTAGACCCAATCGGCACAGATACGCAGTATTTT.

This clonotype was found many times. CDR3 DNA: TGCGCCAGTTCGCAGGGGGGAGGCATTCAGTACTTC. Translation: CASSQGGGIQYF. This rearrangement joins TRBV10-1 to TRBJ2-4, with TRBD1 as a possible D gene (7 bases). This CDR3 region has 12 residues. V gave up 9 bases and J gave up 9 bases, with 15 bases separating them. Germline values: CDR1 WNHNN, CDR2 SYGVQD (reference sequence).

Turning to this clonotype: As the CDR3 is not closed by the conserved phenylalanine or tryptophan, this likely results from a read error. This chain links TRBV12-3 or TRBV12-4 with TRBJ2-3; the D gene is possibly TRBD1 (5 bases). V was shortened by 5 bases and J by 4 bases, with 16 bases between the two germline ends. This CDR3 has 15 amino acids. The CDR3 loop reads CASSQYRTSADTQYS. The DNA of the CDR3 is TGTGCCAGCAGTCAATACAGGACCAGCGCAGATACGCAGTATTCT.

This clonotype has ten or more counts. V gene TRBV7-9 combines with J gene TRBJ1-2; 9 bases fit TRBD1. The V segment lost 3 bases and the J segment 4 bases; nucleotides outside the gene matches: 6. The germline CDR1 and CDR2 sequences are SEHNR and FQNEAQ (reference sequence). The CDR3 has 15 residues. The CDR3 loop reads CASSFRDRVPYGYTF. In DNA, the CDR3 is TGTGCCAGCAGCTTCAGGGACAGGGTACCCTATGGCTACACCTTC. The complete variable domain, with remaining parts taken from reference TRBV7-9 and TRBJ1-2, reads DTGVSQNPRHKITKRGQNVTFRCDPISEHNRLYWYRQTLGQGPEFLTYFQNEAQLEKSRLLSDRFSAERPKGSFSTLEIQRTEQGDSAMYLCASSFRDRVPYGYTFGSGTRLTVV.

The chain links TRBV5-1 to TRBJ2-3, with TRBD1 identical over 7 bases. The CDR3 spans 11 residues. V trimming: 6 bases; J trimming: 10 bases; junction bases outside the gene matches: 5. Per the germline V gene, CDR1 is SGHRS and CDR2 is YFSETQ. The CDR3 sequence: CASKEGGAQYF. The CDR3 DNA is TGCGCCAGCAAAGAAGGGGGCGCGCAGTATTTT.

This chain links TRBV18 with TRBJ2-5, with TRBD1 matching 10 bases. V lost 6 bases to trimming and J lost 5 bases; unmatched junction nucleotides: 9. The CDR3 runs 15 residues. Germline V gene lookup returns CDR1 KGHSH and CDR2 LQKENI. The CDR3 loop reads CASSRDRGLGETQYF. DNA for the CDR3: TGTGCCAGCTCGCGGGACAGGGGCCTAGGGGAGACCCAGTACTTC.

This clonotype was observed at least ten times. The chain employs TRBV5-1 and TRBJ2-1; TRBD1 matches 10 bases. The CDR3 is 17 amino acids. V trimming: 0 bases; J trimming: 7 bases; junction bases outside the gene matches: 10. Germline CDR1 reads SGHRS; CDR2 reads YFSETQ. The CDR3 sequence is CASSLASKTGGENEQFF. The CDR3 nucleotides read TGCGCCAGCAGCTTGGCCAGTAAGACAGGGGGCGAGAATGAGCAGTTCTTC.

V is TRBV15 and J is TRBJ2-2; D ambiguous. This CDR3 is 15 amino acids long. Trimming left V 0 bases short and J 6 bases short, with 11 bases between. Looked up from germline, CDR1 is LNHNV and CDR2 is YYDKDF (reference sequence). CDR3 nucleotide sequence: TGTGCCACCAGCAGAGATAAGGTGTGGTCCGGGGAGCTGTTTTTT. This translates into CATSRDKVWSGELFF. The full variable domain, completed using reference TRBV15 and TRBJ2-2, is DAMVIQNPRYQVTQFGKPVTLSCSQTLNHNVMYWYQQKSSQAPKLLFHYYDKDFNNEADTPDNFQSRRPNTSFCFLDIRSPGLGDTAMYLCATSRDKVWSGELFFGEGSRLTVL.

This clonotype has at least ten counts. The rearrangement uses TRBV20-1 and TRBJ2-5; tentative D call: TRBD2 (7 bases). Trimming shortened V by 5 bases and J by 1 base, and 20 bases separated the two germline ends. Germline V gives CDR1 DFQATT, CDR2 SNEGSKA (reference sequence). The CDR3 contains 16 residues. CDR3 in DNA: TGCAGTGCTCTTCCCCTCCGGGGGGCCCCCCAAGAGACCCAGTACTTC. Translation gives CSALPLRGAPQETQYF.

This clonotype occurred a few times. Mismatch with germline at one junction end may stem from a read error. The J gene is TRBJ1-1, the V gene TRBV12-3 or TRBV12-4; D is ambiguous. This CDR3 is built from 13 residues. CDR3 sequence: CANSLDLNTEAFF. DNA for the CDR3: TGTGCCAACAGTTTAGACTTGAACACTGAAGCTTTCTTT.